Listed below are T cell receptor beta chains from one sample, sequenced in a study of cytomegalovirus exposure and HLA in healthy donors. Repertoires were generated with immunoSEQ multiplex PCR, while TCRdb's copy carries only in-frame clones and drops some. The sample lists about 160,000 clones; 80% to 90% were seen once. Material: PBMCs. The source of these receptors is a woman between 18 and 29 years old in good health and CMV-seronegative. Each CDR3 is given with its conserved first and last residue. The D gene is left open where the match is weak. Clone size appears in some rows only: once, few, many, or a class for an expanded clone.

TRBD1	.	TRBV6-5	TRBJ2-7	CASSYSTGQGYEQYF	TGTGCCAGCAGTTACTCGACGGGACAGGGATACGAGCAGTACTTC
.	.	TRBV11-2	TRBJ2-7	CASSLGRASYEQYF	TGTGCCAGCAGCTTAGGCAGGGCCTCCTACGAGCAGTACTTC
TRBD2	.	TRBV4-2	TRBJ2-7	CASSRGTSEQYEQYF	TGTGCCAGCAGCCGGGGGACTAGCGAACAATACGAGCAGTACTTC
.	.	TRBV18	TRBJ2-7	CASSPTDSYEQYF	TGTGCCAGCTCACCGACGGACAGCTACGAGCAGTACTTC
TRBD1	.	TRBV7-9	TRBJ1-2	CASSSDRGGYGYTF	TGTGCCAGCAGCTCAGACAGGGGCGGTTATGGCTACACCTTC
TRBD2	.	TRBV6-5	TRBJ2-1	CASSYSMGRAYNEQFF	TGTGCCAGCAGTTACTCGATGGGGAGGGCTTACAATGAGCAGTTCTTC
.	.	TRBV19	TRBJ1-5	CASSIGVQPQHF	TGTGCCAGTAGTATAGGAGTTCAGCCCCAGCATTTT
.	.	TRBV28	TRBJ1-1	CASSLLGLDTEAFF	TGTGCCAGCAGTTTATTGGGGCTGGACACTGAAGCTTTCTTT
.	once	TRBV6-6	TRBJ1-4	CASRRGTNEKLFF	TGTGCCAGCAGAAGGGGGACTAATGAAAAACTGTTTTTT
TRBD1	.	TRBV7-2	TRBJ1-1	CASSLGQGPRYTEAFF	TGTGCCAGCAGCCTAGGACAGGGGCCGAGGTACACTGAAGCTTTCTTT
TRBD2	.	TRBV7-8	TRBJ2-7	CASSPSSGGELIGEQYF	TGTGCCAGCAGTCCAAGTAGCGGGGGGGAGTTAATTGGCGAGCAGTACTTC
TRBD2	few	TRBV2	TRBJ2-6	CASSDWTSGRKSSGANVLTF	TGTGCCAGCAGTGATTGGACTAGCGGGAGGAAAAGCTCTGGGGCCAACGTCCTGACTTTC
.	.	TRBV14	TRBJ1-2	CASSQPGAHGYTF	TGTGCCAGCAGCCAGCCAGGGGCTCATGGCTACACCTTC
TRBD2	.	TRBV10-3	TRBJ2-3	CAIRRTSGDSYNSTDTQYF	TGTGCCATCAGAAGGACTAGCGGGGACAGCTATAATAGCACAGATACGCAGTATTTT
TRBD2	once	TRBV5-1	TRBJ2-3	CASSLRASGSTDTQYF	TGCGCCAGCAGCTTGAGAGCTAGCGGATCCACAGATACGCAGTATTTT
.	.	TRBV28	TRBJ1-2	CASSTLPRVAYTF	TGTGCCAGCAGCACGTTACCGAGGGTTGCCTACACCTTC
TRBD1	.	TRBV27	TRBJ2-7	CASRSTGAYEQYF	TGTGCCAGCAGGTCGACAGGGGCCTACGAGCAGTACTTC
.	.	TRBV15	TRBJ2-7	CATSRDQATREQYF	TGTGCCACCAGCAGAGATCAGGCGACCCGGGAGCAGTACTTC
TRBD1	.	TRBV2	TRBJ1-2	CASSDSNRGYGYTF	TGTGCCAGCAGTGATTCGAACAGGGGGTATGGCTACACCTTC
.	.	TRBV19	TRBJ2-1	CASSIYSPHEQFF	TGTGCCAGTAGTATTTATAGCCCCCATGAGCAGTTCTTC
TRBD1	.	TRBV19	TRBJ1-1	CASSIGQGTFTEAFF	TGTGCCAGTAGTATTGGACAGGGGACGTTTACTGAAGCTTTCTTT
TRBD1	.	TRBV5-6	TRBJ2-7	CASSLGRGTGGGPLKQYF	TGTGCCAGCAGCTTGGGCCGGGGGACAGGGGGCGGACCCCTCAAGCAGTACTTC
TRBD1	.	TRBV5-4	TRBJ1-2	CAANPGTGAYGYTF	TGTGCCGCGAATCCAGGGACAGGGGCCTATGGCTACACCTTC
TRBD1	few	TRBV6-1	TRBJ1-4	CASSGLTGVGEKLFF	TGTGCCAGCAGTGGTCTTACAGGGGTTGGTGAAAAACTGTTTTTT
.	.	TRBV30	TRBJ1-2	CAWGRGGLNGYTF	TGTGCCTGGGGGAGAGGAGGGCTGAATGGCTACACCTTC
.	few	TRBV7-9	TRBJ1-1	CASSVPGGTEAFF	TGTGCCAGCAGTGTCCCGGGCGGGACGGAAGCTTTCTTT
TRBD1	.	TRBV13	TRBJ2-3	CASSWAGTGGEEDTQYF	TGTGCCAGCAGCTGGGCGGGGACAGGGGGCGAGGAAGATACGCAGTATTTT
.	.	TRBV4-1	TRBJ1-2	CASSQEDTANPGGYTF	TGCGCCAGCAGCCAAGAGGATACCGCGAATCCGGGGGGCTACACCTTC
.	.	TRBV14	TRBJ1-1	CASSQVGQPTEAFF	TGTGCCAGCAGCCAAGTGGGACAACCCACTGAAGCTTTCTTT
.	.	TRBV6-5	TRBJ1-6	CASASAGDFLHF	TGTGCCAGTGCCAGCGCGGGGGACTTCCTCCACTTT
.	.	TRBV6-5	TRBJ1-1	CASSYTGQNTEAFF	TGTGCCAGCAGTTATACAGGGCAGAACACTGAAGCTTTCTTT
TRBD2	.	TRBV9	TRBJ2-1	CASSEAGTSGRGQFF	TGTGCCAGCAGCGAGGCCGGGACTAGCGGGAGAGGGCAGTTCTTC
.	.	TRBV29-1	TRBJ2-1	CSVEAAARGSEQFF	TGCAGCGTTGAGGCCGCAGCGAGGGGGAGTGAGCAGTTCTTC
.	.	TRBV6-1	TRBJ1-5	CASSEDRGGHFLPQHF	TGTGCCAGCAGTGAAGATAGGGGGGGGCACTTTTTGCCCCAGCATTTT
.	.	TRBV12-5	TRBJ2-1	CASGLREQFF	TGTGCTAGTGGTTTGCGGGAGCAGTTCTTC
.	once	TRBV27	TRBJ2-2	CASSFGPYTGELFF	TGTGCCAGCAGTTTCGGTCCCTACACCGGGGAGCTGTTTTTT
TRBD2	.	TRBV6-6	TRBJ2-1	CASSYPSGGYGEQFF	TGTGCCAGCAGTTACCCTTCGGGGGGGTACGGTGAGCAGTTCTTC
.	.	TRBV15	TRBJ2-7	CATSREVGTSAYEQYF	TGTGCCACCAGCAGAGAGGTAGGGACTTCTGCTTACGAGCAGTACTTC
.	.	TRBV28	TRBJ2-7	CASSLEIYGDYEQYF	TGTGCCAGCAGTTTAGAGATATACGGGGACTACGAGCAGTACTTC
TRBD2	.	TRBV4-1	TRBJ2-1	CASSRTDPTLSAGVYNEQFF	TGCGCCAGCAGCCGGACAGACCCCACTCTCTCAGCGGGAGTATACAATGAGCAGTTCTTC
.	.	TRBV9	TRBJ1-4	CASSGGEETDKLFF	TGTGCCAGCAGCGGAGGGGAGGAGACAGATAAACTGTTTTTT